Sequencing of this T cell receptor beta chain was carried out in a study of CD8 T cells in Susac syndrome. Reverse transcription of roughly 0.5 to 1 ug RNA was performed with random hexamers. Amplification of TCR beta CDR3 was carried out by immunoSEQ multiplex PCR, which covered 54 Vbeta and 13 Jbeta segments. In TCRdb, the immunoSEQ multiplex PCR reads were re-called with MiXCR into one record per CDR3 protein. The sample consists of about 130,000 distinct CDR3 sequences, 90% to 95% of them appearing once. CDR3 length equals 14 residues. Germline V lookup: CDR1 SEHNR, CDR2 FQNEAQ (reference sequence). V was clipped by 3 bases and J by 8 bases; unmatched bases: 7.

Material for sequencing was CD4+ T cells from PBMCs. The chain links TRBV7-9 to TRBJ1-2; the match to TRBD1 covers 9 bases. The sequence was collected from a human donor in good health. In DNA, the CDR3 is TGTGCCAGCAGCTTCGGACAGGGGACCTCGGGCTACACCTTC. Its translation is CASSFGQGTSGYTF.